This T cell receptor (beta chain) was sequenced during a study of Graves' ophthalmopathy and Graves' hyperthyroidism. Whole-study findings and limits: Blood was where most expanded thyroid clonotypes above 0.001 frequency also turned up. The model achieved 55% to 71% sensitivity and around 72% specificity for ophthalmopathy progression.

The CDR3 is 14 residues long. Trimming cost V 2 bases and J 4 bases, with 12 bases left between them. CDR1 and CDR2 from the germline V gene are SGHVS and FNYEAQ. Amplification of TCR beta CDR3 regions used RNA transcripts. Amplification began with first-round RT-PCR using HTBI primers, then second-round multiplex PCR was performed. TCRdb re-called the multiplex PCR reads through MiXCR, storing one row per CDR3 protein. The data contain some 170,000 distinct CDR3 sequences, roughly two fifths of them singletons. As diagnostic evidence, clinical symptoms, serum thyroxine, TRAb, thyroid ultrasound and orbital computed tomography were relied upon. A 10 ml volume of fresh peripheral blood provided the PBMCs. This clonotype has a handful of counts. Its antigen is unknown.

Sequencing was performed on peripheral blood. The chain links TRBV7-6 to TRBJ2-7; D is possibly TRBD2 (6 bases). The TCR sequence derives from a man aged 25-40 years with Graves' ophthalmopathy. The CDR3 reads CASSLLASPYEQYF. The CDR3 DNA reads as TGTGCCAGCAGCTTACTAGCGTCACCGTACGAGCAGTACTTC.